This is a list of T cell receptor beta chains from one sample in a study of blood T cell repertoires in COVID-19. Data came from immunoSEQ multiplex PCR; TCRdb stores just in-frame clones and leaves some out. The data contain about 240,000 clones, 82% of them seen just once; the ten biggest clones take up roughly 8%. The sequenced material came from peripheral blood. The source is a woman of 80 years or more with COVID-19, enrolled during active disease. The CDR3 runs from the conserved cysteine through the conserved F or W. Fields, in order: clone size, J gene, D gene, V gene, CDR3 protein, CDR3 DNA. D genes are given only for firm matches. Rows may omit the clone size; those that give it use once, few, many or a size class.

clone_size: .; j_call: TRBJ2-7; d_call: .; v_call: TRBV4-3; cdr3_aa: CASSQDRGYEQYF; cdr3_nt: TGCGCCAGCAGCCAAGATCGGGGATACGAGCAGTACTTC
clone_size: .; j_call: TRBJ2-5; d_call: TRBD1; v_call: TRBV6-5; cdr3_aa: CASSPRRTGEETQYF; cdr3_nt: TGTGCCAGCAGTCCACGACGGACAGGGGAAGAGACCCAGTACTTC
clone_size: .; j_call: TRBJ1-2; d_call: TRBD1; v_call: TRBV6-6; cdr3_aa: CASSYYTGDYGYTF; cdr3_nt: TGTGCCAGCAGTTACTACACAGGGGACTATGGCTACACCTTC
clone_size: .; j_call: TRBJ1-2; d_call: .; v_call: TRBV20-1; cdr3_aa: CSAPSGYGYTF; cdr3_nt: TGCAGTGCACCCTCAGGCTATGGCTACACCTTC
clone_size: few; j_call: TRBJ2-1; d_call: .; v_call: TRBV11-2; cdr3_aa: CASSFLVGPYNEQFF; cdr3_nt: TGTGCCAGCAGCTTCCTCGTGGGGCCGTACAATGAGCAGTTCTTC
clone_size: .; j_call: TRBJ1-1; d_call: TRBD1; v_call: TRBV3-1/TRBV3-2; cdr3_aa: CASSLFRDRGTNTEAFF; cdr3_nt: TGTGCCAGCAGCCTCTTCCGGGACAGGGGGACGAACACTGAAGCTTTCTTT
clone_size: .; j_call: TRBJ1-5; d_call: .; v_call: TRBV21-1; cdr3_aa: CASSKGQRMDQPQHF; cdr3_nt: TGTGCCAGCAGCAAAGGACAGAGGATGGATCAGCCCCAGCATTTT
clone_size: few; j_call: TRBJ1-2; d_call: .; v_call: TRBV5-1; cdr3_aa: CASSLDLGIPRYTF; cdr3_nt: TGCGCCAGCAGCTTGGATCTAGGAATCCCCCGCTACACCTTC
clone_size: .; j_call: TRBJ1-3; d_call: .; v_call: TRBV28; cdr3_aa: CASETAAAGNTIYF; cdr3_nt: TGTGCCAGCGAAACAGCGGCAGCTGGAAACACCATATATTTT
clone_size: .; j_call: TRBJ1-1; d_call: .; v_call: TRBV30; cdr3_aa: CAWSAHLNQGNTEAFF; cdr3_nt: TGTGCCTGGAGTGCCCACCTTAACCAGGGGAACACTGAAGCTTTCTTT
clone_size: .; j_call: TRBJ2-3; d_call: TRBD1; v_call: TRBV10-3; cdr3_aa: CAISDAGQGTDTQYF; cdr3_nt: TGTGCCATCAGTGATGCTGGACAGGGAACAGATACGCAGTATTTT
clone_size: .; j_call: TRBJ2-2; d_call: .; v_call: TRBV18; cdr3_aa: CASSLRAIGELFF; cdr3_nt: TGTGCCAGCTCCCTCAGGGCTATCGGGGAGCTGTTTTTT
clone_size: .; j_call: TRBJ2-2; d_call: TRBD1; v_call: TRBV5-1; cdr3_aa: CASGQGANTGELFF; cdr3_nt: TGCGCCAGCGGACAGGGGGCTAACACCGGGGAGCTGTTTTTT
clone_size: .; j_call: TRBJ2-5; d_call: .; v_call: TRBV25-1; cdr3_aa: CASTKRGETQYF; cdr3_nt: TGTGCCAGCACGAAAAGAGGGGAGACCCAGTACTTC
clone_size: .; j_call: TRBJ2-7; d_call: .; v_call: TRBV6-5; cdr3_aa: CASTTGLVTYEQYF; cdr3_nt: TGTGCCAGCACGACTGGTCTGGTTACCTACGAGCAGTACTTC
clone_size: .; j_call: TRBJ1-6; d_call: .; v_call: TRBV11-2; cdr3_aa: CASSRLGRSYNSPLHF; cdr3_nt: TGTGCCAGCAGCCGCCTCGGCAGGTCCTATAATTCACCCCTCCACTTT
clone_size: .; j_call: TRBJ2-7; d_call: TRBD1; v_call: TRBV5-6; cdr3_aa: CASSLGQGFYEQYF; cdr3_nt: TGTGCCAGCAGCCTGGGACAGGGGTTCTACGAGCAGTACTTC
clone_size: few; j_call: TRBJ2-1; d_call: TRBD2; v_call: TRBV6-6; cdr3_aa: CASSTGSGRSYNEQFF; cdr3_nt: TGTGCCAGCAGCACGGGTAGCGGGAGGTCCTACAATGAGCAGTTCTTC
clone_size: .; j_call: TRBJ1-2; d_call: TRBD1; v_call: TRBV30; cdr3_aa: CAWSEQGANYGYTF; cdr3_nt: TGTGCCTGGAGCGAACAGGGGGCTAACTATGGCTACACCTTC
clone_size: .; j_call: TRBJ1-1; d_call: .; v_call: TRBV7-9; cdr3_aa: CASSFRGSIGTEAFF; cdr3_nt: TGTGCCAGCAGCTTCCGGGGAAGCATCGGGACTGAAGCTTTCTTT
clone_size: .; j_call: TRBJ1-2; d_call: .; v_call: TRBV28; cdr3_aa: CASNVRGLGYTF; cdr3_nt: TGTGCCAGCAACGTCAGGGGCCTTGGCTACACCTTC
clone_size: .; j_call: TRBJ1-1; d_call: .; v_call: TRBV5-1; cdr3_aa: CASSPQPRVDGTEAFF; cdr3_nt: TGCGCCAGCAGCCCTCAACCCAGGGTCGACGGCACTGAAGCTTTCTTT
clone_size: .; j_call: TRBJ1-2; d_call: .; v_call: TRBV6-2/TRBV6-3; cdr3_aa: CASSYSSVENTNYGYTF; cdr3_nt: TGTGCCAGCAGTTACTCGAGTGTGGAGAATACTAACTATGGCTACACCTTC
clone_size: .; j_call: TRBJ2-7; d_call: .; v_call: TRBV7-2; cdr3_aa: CASSLAGGAGTYEQYF; cdr3_nt: TGTGCCAGCAGCTTAGCTGGGGGGGCAGGTACCTACGAGCAGTACTTC
clone_size: .; j_call: TRBJ2-5; d_call: TRBD1; v_call: TRBV6-2/TRBV6-3; cdr3_aa: CASSRGGQGTRQKASQYF; cdr3_nt: TGTGCCAGCAGTAGGGGGGGACAGGGAACACGTCAGAAAGCTTCCCAGTACTTC
clone_size: .; j_call: TRBJ1-1; d_call: .; v_call: TRBV13; cdr3_aa: CASSSVGGNTEAFF; cdr3_nt: TGTGCCAGCAGCTCCGTGGGGGGGAACACTGAAGCTTTCTTT
clone_size: .; j_call: TRBJ1-1; d_call: TRBD1; v_call: TRBV27; cdr3_aa: CASSRDRKAIVNTEAFF; cdr3_nt: TGTGCCAGCAGCCGGGACAGGAAGGCCATTGTGAACACTGAAGCTTTCTTT
clone_size: few; j_call: TRBJ1-2; d_call: TRBD1; v_call: TRBV5-5; cdr3_aa: CASTAGTAVYGYTF; cdr3_nt: TGTGCCAGCACGGCCGGGACAGCCGTCTATGGCTACACCTTC
clone_size: .; j_call: TRBJ1-5; d_call: .; v_call: TRBV19; cdr3_aa: CASSSQGFSNQPQHF; cdr3_nt: TGTGCCTCCAGCTCCCAGGGTTTCAGCAATCAGCCCCAGCATTTT